This T cell receptor beta chain was sequenced during a study of control samples from healthy donors and cancer patients. V was trimmed by 0 bases and J by 10 bases, leaving 13 bases between them. Germline V lookup: CDR1 MRHNA, CDR2 SNTAGT. CDR3 length: 14 amino acids. Assay: immunoSEQ multiplex PCR; the TCRdb copy retains only in-frame clones and omits some. The sample has 120,000 or so clones; roughly 84% are singletons. Specimen: blood. The TCR sequence derives from a man aged 40-50 years in good health. The chain combines TRBV6-4 with TRBJ2-1; no definite D call. The CDR3 reads CASSDSVGAKEQFF. CDR3 in DNA: TGTGCCAGCAGTGACTCCGTCGGCGCCAAGGAGCAGTTCTTC.